Below are 2 T cell receptor beta chains sequenced from a single sample in a study of blood T cells in healthy people across ages (dated by TCRdb to between 2014 and 2016). Library creation used 5' RACE. Sequencing used an Illumina HiSeq 2500. The second PCR ran for roughly 6 to 11 cycles and used a J-beta primer mix along with a sample-barcoded 5' primer. TCRdb took the public reads, trimmed them with fastp at Q25, ran MiXCR for clone calling and kept in-frame beta chains. CDR3 protein duplicates are merged, each entry listing the most common genes and DNA. The sample has about 930,000 distinct CDR3 sequences on record, roughly 29% of them singletons. The ten largest clones capture about 10% of the sample. This same sample was also part of a study on T cells of mothers and their children.

The sample consisted of blood. These receptors all stem from a woman aged 35 to 49 in good health.

This clonotype turned up a few times. The rearrangement links TRBV5-1 to TRBJ2-1, with D possibly matching TRBD1 (6 bases). The CDR3 spans 15 residues. The V and J ends lost 0 bases and 7 bases respectively, with 14 bases between them. Germline V gives CDR1 SGHRS, CDR2 YFSETQ. The CDR3 DNA sequence: TGCGCCAGCAGCTTGGAGTTAGGGGGAGTGAATGAGCAGTTCTTC. Amino acids: CASSLELGGVNEQFF.

The CDR3 nucleotides are TGTGCCAGCAGTTTTTCGGGGTTAGCGGCCGGGGAGCTGTTTTTT. Translated: CASSFSGLAAGELFF. The V and J genes are TRBV28 and TRBJ2-2, with a possible D match to TRBD2 (6 bases). Germline V gene lookup returns CDR1 MDHEN and CDR2 SYDVKM. The V end lost 3 bases, the J end lost 6 bases, and 14 bases lay between the germline ends. The CDR3 spans 15 residues.